The 20 T cell receptor beta chains reported below all come from one sample, sequenced in a study of cytomegalovirus exposure and HLA in healthy donors. The primer mix had 60 Vbeta and 13 Jbeta primers. The method was immunoSEQ multiplex PCR; TCRdb's version includes in-frame clones alone and lacks a portion of them. The repertoire holds around 160,000 clones, with about three quarters as singletons. The sample comprised PBMCs. Receptor source: a man between 35 and 55 years old in good health and CMV-seropositive.

The chain uses TRBV28 and TRBJ1-2, with D maybe TRBD1 (6 bases). This CDR3 region has 14 residues. Per the germline V gene, CDR1 is MDHEN and CDR2 is SYDVKM. V was clipped by 1 base and J by 8 bases, with 14 bases between them. CDR3 nucleotide sequence: TGTGCCAGCAGTTTATCGGTGGGGGCTAAGGGCTACACCTTC. Protein product: CASSLSVGAKGYTF.

V gene TRBV7-8 combines with J gene TRBJ2-1, with TRBD2 matching 12 bases. J gave up 5 bases and V 5 bases, and 7 bases lay outside the gene matches. Per germline, CDR1 SGHVS and CDR2 FQNEAQ. CDR3 length: 16 amino acids. CDR3 loop: CASSLRTSGTHNEQFF. The CDR3 coding sequence is TGTGCCAGCAGCCTTAGGACTAGCGGGACCCACAATGAGCAGTTCTTC.

The gene calls are TRBV18 and TRBJ1-4; maybe TRBD1 (5 bases). V was clipped by 3 bases and J by 0 bases, with 11 bases between them. From germline, CDR1 is KGHSH and CDR2 LQKENI. This CDR3 region has 16 residues. CDR3 in DNA: TGTGCCAGCTCACCGATTTCAGGGTCAACTAATGAAAAACTGTTTTTT. It is translated as CASSPISGSTNEKLFF.

This clone came up a few times. This rearrangement joins TRBV5-1 to TRBJ1-4; D is uncertain. V was trimmed by 4 bases and J by 10 bases, leaving 20 bases between them. This CDR3 is built from 15 residues. The germline gives CDR1 SGHRS, CDR2 YFSETQ. CDR3: CASSPARGIEGKLFF. The CDR3, as DNA: TGCGCCAGCAGCCCGGCCCGGGGTATTGAGGGAAAACTGTTTTTT.

The J gene is TRBJ1-1, the V gene TRBV14; D is possibly TRBD1 (5 bases). V lost 2 bases and J lost 1, with 14 bases in between. Germline V lookup: CDR1 SGHDN, CDR2 FVKESK. CDR3 length equals 16 residues. CDR3 sequence (DNA): TGTGCCAGCAGCCAAAACAGATTAACAGGGAACACTGAAGCTTTCTTT. Amino acids: CASSQNRLTGNTEAFF.

This rearrangement joins TRBV10-3 to TRBJ2-7; D remains unclear. V lost 6 bases to trimming and J lost 7 bases, with 10 bases between them. The CDR3 totals 11 residues. In germline, CDR1 is ENHRY, CDR2 SYGVKD. The CDR3 DNA follows: TGTGCCATCAGCCTAGGCCGAGAGCAGTACTTC. It yields the protein CAISLGREQYF.

The V call is TRBV5-1, the J call TRBJ2-7; perhaps TRBD1 as D (5 bases). Germline V lookup: CDR1 SGHRS, CDR2 YFSETQ. This CDR3 is 11 amino acids long. Trimming left V 6 bases short and J 7 bases short, with 11 bases between. The CDR3 sequence is CASKTDREQYF. CDR3 bases: TGCGCCAGCAAGACAGATCGAGAGCAGTACTTC. The whole variable domain, remainder taken from reference TRBV5-1 and TRBJ2-7, is KAGVTQTPRYLIKTRGQQVTLSCSPISGHRSVSWYQQTPGQGLQFLFEYFSETQRNKGNFPGRFSGRQFSNSRSEMNVSTLELGDSALYLCASKTDREQYFGPGTRLTVT.

The V gene is TRBV30, the J gene TRBJ1-2; 7 bases map to TRBD1. The J segment lost 3 bases and the V segment lost 6 bases, leaving 13 bases of the junction unmatched. In germline, CDR1 is GTSNPN, CDR2 SVGIG (reference sequence). This CDR3 has 15 residues. The CDR3 DNA follows: TGTGCCTGCCCGGGACAGCTGACCGGGGACTATGGCTACACCTTC. Translating it yields CACPGQLTGDYGYTF.

V usage is TRBV27 and J usage is TRBJ2-1; TRBD2 matches at 9 bases. There are 16 residues in the CDR3. J gave up 2 bases and V 6 bases, and 8 bases lay outside the gene matches. Per the germline V gene, CDR1 is MNHEY and CDR2 is SMNVEV (reference sequence). For the CDR3, the DNA is TGTGCCAGCAGCCCCCGACTAGCGGAAGCCTACAATGAGCAGTTCTTC. It yields the protein CASSPRLAEAYNEQFF.

This clone has only one observation. The chain links TRBV11-3 to TRBJ2-3, with 10 bases matching TRBD1. Germline CDR1 and CDR2: SGHNT and YENEEA. The CDR3 contains 14 residues. Unmatched junction bases numbered 1, after V lost 3 bases and J lost 4 bases. CDR3 residues: CASSFGQGADTQYF. CDR3 sequence (DNA): TGTGCCAGCAGCTTCGGACAGGGGGCAGATACGCAGTATTTT.

The chain is built from TRBV6-5 and TRBJ2-1; 7 bases match TRBD1. The CDR3 totals 14 residues. Germline V gene lookup returns CDR1 MNHEY and CDR2 SVGAGI. Trimming cost V 6 bases and J 2 bases; bases outside gene matches: 4. CDR3 sequence: CASSLGQTYNEQFF. CDR3 bases: TGTGCCAGCAGCCTGGGACAGACCTACAATGAGCAGTTCTTC.

The rearrangement uses TRBV7-9 and TRBJ2-2; D may be TRBD2 (5 bases). There are 14 residues in the CDR3. Trimming left V 5 bases short and J 7 bases short, with 14 bases between. Germline CDR1 SEHNR, CDR2 FQNEAQ (reference sequence). The CDR3 DNA reads as TGTGCCAGCAGCCTTAGTTCGGGATACGGGGAGCTGTTTTTT. The encoded protein is CASSLSSGYGELFF.

A word on this clone: One junction end does not reproduce the germline sequence, and a read error may be involved. The CDR3 coding sequence is TGTGCCAGCAGTTTATCGGCGGGCAGCACTCCGAGATTT. It specifies CASSLSAGSTPRF. The V gene is TRBV27, the J gene TRBJ1-1; D call uncertain. Germline CDR1 MNHEY, CDR2 SMNVEV (reference sequence). The CDR3 extends over 13 amino acids.

This chain uses TRBV30 with TRBJ2-2; the match to TRBD1 covers 8 bases. Trimming cost V 5 bases and J 2 bases; bases outside gene matches: 19. This CDR3 is 19 amino acids long. The germline gives CDR1 GTSNPN, CDR2 SVGIG (reference sequence). The CDR3 DNA follows: TGTGCCTGGGAGGTCTGGACAGGGATAGGTTGGAAAAACACCGGGGAGCTGTTTTTT. This encodes CAWEVWTGIGWKNTGELFF.

The chain combines TRBV5-1 with TRBJ1-1, with TRBD1 as a possible D gene (5 bases). V was cut by 4 bases and J by 1 base, with 14 bases left in between. Germline values: CDR1 SGHRS, CDR2 YFSETQ. The CDR3 has 15 amino acids. This CDR3 is CASSPGGTGNTEAFF. The CDR3 DNA reads as TGCGCCAGCAGCCCGGGAGGGACGGGGAACACTGAAGCTTTCTTT. Based on the CDR3 plus reference TRBV5-1 and TRBJ1-1, the full variable domain is KAGVTQTPRYLIKTRGQQVTLSCSPISGHRSVSWYQQTPGQGLQFLFEYFSETQRNKGNFPGRFSGRQFSNSRSEMNVSTLELGDSALYLCASSPGGTGNTEAFFGQGTRLTVV.

The chain couples TRBV6-5 to TRBJ1-5; D gene uncertain. The germline V and J ends were trimmed by 0 bases and 8 bases, with 8 bases remaining between them. The germline CDR1 and CDR2 sequences are MNHEY and SVGAGI. CDR3 length equals 13 residues. CDR3 loop: CASSYSAGKPQHF. The CDR3 nucleotides are TGTGCCAGCAGTTACTCGGCTGGTAAGCCCCAGCATTTT.

The chain carries TRBV7-3 and TRBJ2-1, with TRBD1 matching 7 bases. V lost 5 bases to trimming and J lost 5 bases; unmatched junction nucleotides: 6. CDR1 is SGHTA, CDR2 FQGTGA, per germline. The CDR3 is made up of 14 amino acids. The CDR3, as DNA: TGTGCCAGCAGCCAGGGGGTGGATCACAATGAGCAGTTCTTC. It specifies CASSQGVDHNEQFF.

The chain recombines TRBV28 with TRBJ2-1; 11 bases line up with TRBD2. With V trimmed by 2 bases and J by 7 bases, 7 bases remained unmatched. The germline V gene has CDR1 MDHEN and CDR2 SYDVKM. The CDR3 sequence is 16 residues long. CDR3 DNA sequence: TGTGCCAGCAGTTTAGGGGGTGCTAGCGGGAGGAATGAGCAGTTCTTC. Protein sequence: CASSLGGASGRNEQFF.

This clone was counted between two and nine times. The gene calls are TRBV7-9 and TRBJ2-7, with D possibly matching TRBD1 (5 bases). This CDR3 region has 13 residues. Between the trimmed V and J ends, which lost 5 bases and 4 bases, there was a span of 12 bases. Germline V gives CDR1 SEHNR, CDR2 FQNEAQ (reference sequence). The CDR3: CASSPPAGYEQYF. The DNA for the CDR3 is TGTGCCAGCAGCCCACCCGCAGGGTACGAGCAGTACTTC. Supplemented by reference TRBV7-9 and TRBJ2-7, the full variable domain reads DTGVSQNPRHKITKRGQNVTFRCDPISEHNRLYWYRQTLGQGPEFLTYFQNEAQLEKSRLLSDRFSAERPKGSFSTLEIQRTEQGDSAMYLCASSPPAGYEQYFGPGTRLTVT.

Turning to this clone: This specimen includes other DNA sequences encoding the same CDR3. V usage is TRBV25-1 and J usage is TRBJ2-3; possibly TRBD1 for D (6 bases). The CDR3 contains 15 residues. Trimming removed 3 bases from V and 6 bases from J, with 16 bases in between. Germline CDR1 is MGHDK and CDR2 is SYGVNS. The CDR3 loop is CASSEGATITDTQYF. The CDR3 bases are TGTGCCAGCAGTGAGGGGGCTACGATCACGGATACGCAGTATTTT.